The source of this T cell receptor (beta chain) is a study of cytomegalovirus exposure and HLA in healthy donors. This table comes from immunoSEQ multiplex PCR, and its TCRdb copy is limited to in-frame clones, with some not included. The sample has nearly 110,000 clones, 88% seen once. The TCR was taken from a woman aged 18-29 years in good health and CMV-seropositive. The sequencing sample was made of PBMCs.

CDR3 DNA sequence: TGTGCCAGCAGGCGGGACAGGGGGGCCACCGGGGAGCTGTTTTTT. Encoded protein: CASRRDRGATGELFF. The V and J genes are TRBV5-4 and TRBJ2-2; the match to TRBD1 covers 11 bases. Germline loops: CDR1 SGHNT, CDR2 YYREEE (reference sequence). V gave up 5 bases and J gave up 4 bases; unmatched junction bases: 4. This CDR3 has 15 residues.